A selection of T cell receptor beta chains follows, all from one sample in a study of T cell responses to AZD1222 COVID-19 vaccine. Produced via immunoSEQ multiplex PCR; TCRdb's table is partial and in-frame only. The sample shows 150,000 or so clones, 92% of them seen only once. This specimen consisted of peripheral blood, obtained on day 0 of AZD1222 vaccination. The receptor source for this set is an adult in good health. CDR3s include the opening cysteine and the closing phenylalanine or tryptophan. D genes are given only for firm matches. Expanded clones get a size class; other rows say once, few or many, or leave the size out.

>NA|TRBJ2-7|few|TRBV5-1
TGCGCCAGCAGCTTGGTTGGAGGTTCCTACGAGCAGTACTTC
CASSLVGGSYEQYF
>TRBD1|TRBJ1-2|few|TRBV6-2/TRBV6-3
TGTGCCAGCAGTCCACGACAGGGCCTGTATGGCTACACCTTC
CASSPRQGLYGYTF
>TRBD1|TRBJ1-2|NA|TRBV20-1
TGCAGTGCTAGTAGGGGACAGGGGTCCTATGGCTACACCTTC
CSASRGQGSYGYTF
>NA|TRBJ2-3|NA|TRBV3-1/TRBV3-2
TGTGCCAGCAGCCAAGGTCCCGCCTCAGATACGCAGTATTTT
CASSQGPASDTQYF
>NA|TRBJ1-6|NA|TRBV11-2
TGTGCCAGCAGCCGCGGGACGCCAATGGGTTCACCCCTCCACTTT
CASSRGTPMGSPLHF
>NA|TRBJ1-2|NA|TRBV5-1
TGCGCCAGCAGCTTGGTTTCGGAAGGCTACACCTTC
CASSLVSEGYTF
>NA|TRBJ2-2|NA|TRBV5-1
TGCGCCAGCAGCTACCCCACAGAGGCCGGGGAGCTGTTTTTT
CASSYPTEAGELFF
>TRBD1|TRBJ2-1|NA|TRBV18
TGTGCCAGCTCACCCCGGGACAGGGACTACAATGAGCAGTTCTTC
CASSPRDRDYNEQFF
>NA|TRBJ2-3|once|TRBV20-1
TGCAGTGCTAGACACGTGACGGCGGCATTT
CSARHVTAAF
>TRBD1|TRBJ1-3|NA|TRBV18
TGTGCCAGCTCACCGACAGGGGGCAGGTCTGGAAACACCATATATTTT
CASSPTGGRSGNTIYF
>NA|TRBJ1-2|NA|TRBV11-2
TGTGCCAGCAGCTTACAAGATTATGGCTACACCTTC
CASSLQDYGYTF
>TRBD1|TRBJ1-2|once|TRBV5-1
TGCGCCAGCAGCACGGGACAGGGTTTAGGCTATGGCTACACCTTC
CASSTGQGLGYGYTF
>TRBD2|TRBJ2-3|once|TRBV7-3
TGTGCCAGCAGCTTGGGACTAGCGGGGGGGACAGATACGCAGTATTTT
CASSLGLAGGTDTQYF
>NA|TRBJ2-6|NA|TRBV5-1
TGCGCCAGCAGCTTTGGGGGCAACTCTGGGGCCAACGTCCTGACTTTC
CASSFGGNSGANVLTF
>NA|TRBJ2-2|NA|TRBV5-1
TGCGCCAGCAGTTCCGCGGTGGGCCTAAACACCGGGGAGCTGTTTTTT
CASSSAVGLNTGELFF
>NA|TRBJ2-6|NA|TRBV6-1
TGTGCCAGCAGTGAAAAGAGCTCTGGGGCCAACGTCCTGACTTTC
CASSEKSSGANVLTF
>NA|TRBJ1-6|NA|TRBV5-1
TGCGCCAGCAGCTCCGGCGGGGCGAGCTCCTATAATTCACCCCTCCACTTT
CASSSGGASSYNSPLHF
>NA|TRBJ1-5|NA|TRBV15
TGTGCCACCAATCTTTTTCGGAATCAGCCCCAGCATTTT
CATNLFRNQPQHF
>NA|TRBJ2-6|NA|TRBV3-1/TRBV3-2
TGTGCCAGCAGCACCGGGACCCCTAGCTCTGGGGCCAACGTCCTGACTTTC
CASSTGTPSSGANVLTF
>TRBD1|TRBJ2-3|NA|TRBV5-1
TGCGCCAGCAGCTTGCTCCGGGACAGGGGCGGAGATACGCAGTATTTT
CASSLLRDRGGDTQYF
>TRBD1|TRBJ1-1|NA|TRBV5-4
TGTGCCAGCAGCCCTGGGACAGGGAGGGACACTGAAGCTTTCTTT
CASSPGTGRDTEAFF
>TRBD1|TRBJ1-4|NA|TRBV3-1/TRBV3-2
TGTGCCAGCAGCCAAGCTTATATATGGGACAGGGGGAACCAACTGTTTTTT
CASSQAYIWDRGNQLFF